The subject of this entry is one T cell receptor beta chain. Antigen specificity is unknown. The data belong to a study of post-analysis software for immune sequencing data. Study background: Recorded disease courses covered relapsing-remitting, secondary progressive and progressive-relapsing multiple sclerosis. Some patients had no subtype annotation.

Sequencing libraries made from TCR beta cDNA carried unique molecular identifiers. TCRdb reprocessed the PCR reads via MiXCR and lists one record per CDR3 protein. Among over 300,000 distinct CDR3 sequences listed, less than 40% were seen once. Study-level results: The authors found that F measure strongly co-clustered same-batch samples. Compared with controls, patients showed significantly lower normalized Chao1 diversity.

The origin of this receptor is a girl aged 10 to 17 with multiple sclerosis. Sample: blood.

CDR3 residues: CASSLDAGGSYNEQFF. In DNA, the CDR3 is TGCGCCAGCAGCTTGGATGCGGGAGGGTCCTACAATGAGCAGTTCTTC. The genes are TRBV5-1 and TRBJ2-1; 9 bases are a match to TRBD2. The junction had 2 bases not matched to a gene; V was cut back by 0 bases and J by 1 base. The germline gives CDR1 SGHRS, CDR2 YFSETQ. The CDR3 has 16 amino acids.